Below, one TCR beta chain is given with its context. The ends lost 0 bases at V and 5 bases at J; junction bases unmatched: 4. This CDR3 is built from 16 residues. Germline assignment: CDR1 SGHNT and CDR2 YYREEE (reference sequence). The PCR contained 60 Vbeta and 13 Jbeta primers. Using immunoSEQ multiplex PCR, the repertoire was profiled, and TCRdb retains in-frame clones only, with some absent. The sample has approximately 180,000 clones, around four fifths seen once; the top ten hold 0.95% to 1.4%. The data stem from a study of cytomegalovirus exposure and HLA in healthy donors. Every donor was a healthy person donating bone marrow.

Sequenced material: PBMCs. The clonotype originates from a woman between 40 and 55 years old in good health and CMV-seronegative. V usage is TRBV5-4 and J usage is TRBJ2-3; TRBD2 matches at 12 bases. CDR3 sequence (DNA): TGTGCCAGCAGCTTGGGGCTAGCGGGAGGGCAAGATACGCAGTATTTT. Its protein is CASSLGLAGGQDTQYF.